Each of the 18 T cell receptor beta chains below was sequenced from the same sample in a study of early T cells in non-severe SARS-CoV-2 infection. Each CDR3 protein gets one entry after TCRdb re-called the 5' RACE reads with MiXCR. The table lists some 71,000 distinct CDR3 sequences, more than 8% of them singletons. This specimen consisted of whole blood, obtained at baseline. Every receptor here comes from an adult who was a healthcare worker with PCR-confirmed SARS-CoV-2 infection or an uninfected control (not recorded which).

The sample holds many counts of this clonotype. The chain employs TRBV28 and TRBJ2-7; tentatively, D is TRBD2 (6 bases). This CDR3 has 13 residues. V lost 10 bases and J 0 bases, leaving 13 bases between the germline ends. Germline assignment: CDR1 MDHEN and CDR2 SYDVKM. Written as DNA, the CDR3 is TGTGCCACCTACCGGGGGAGCTCCTACGAGCAGTACTTC. It yields the protein CATYRGSSYEQYF.

This clonotype was counted at least ten times. The chain carries TRBV6-5 and TRBJ1-3; no definite D call. Trimming left V 8 bases short and J 7 bases short, with 15 bases between. Per germline, CDR1 MNHEY and CDR2 SVGAGI. CDR3 length equals 13 residues. The CDR3 protein is CASLATVGNTIYF. DNA of the CDR3: TGTGCCAGCCTCGCTACTGTCGGGAACACCATATATTTT.

Only a few counts were recorded for this clonotype. This chain joins TRBV29-1 and TRBJ2-3, with a possible D match to TRBD2 (6 bases). This CDR3 comprises 13 residues. Germline V gene sequence: CDR1 SQVTM, CDR2 ANQGSEA. Trimming took 5 bases from V and 1 from J, leaving 10 bases between them. CDR3 DNA sequence: TGCAGCGTTACCGGGACTGGCACAGATACGCAGTATTTT. Its protein product is CSVTGTGTDTQYF.

This clonotype was counted at least ten times. The V and J genes are TRBV5-1 and TRBJ1-6; D not certain. Germline CDR1 SGHRS, CDR2 YFSETQ. V was pared by 0 bases and J by 7 bases, with 11 bases between. The CDR3 has 15 residues. The CDR3 coding sequence is TGCGCCAGCAGCTTGGGCGACTTAGGGAATTCACCCCTCCACTTT. It translates to CASSLGDLGNSPLHF.

This clonotype appeared a few times. CDR3 nucleotides: TGCGCCAGCAGCCAAGAAGGACTTTCCTACGAGCAGTACTTC. Protein product: CASSQEGLSYEQYF. The chain is built from TRBV4-1 and TRBJ2-7, with D perhaps matching TRBD2 (5 bases). This CDR3 has 14 residues. CDR1 is MGHRA, CDR2 YSYEKL, per germline. Trimming cost V 0 bases and J 1 base, with 7 bases left between them.

This clonotype was picked up many times. The chain couples TRBV7-9 to TRBJ2-2; tentatively, D is TRBD1 or TRBD2 (5 bases each). The CDR3 covers 16 residues. V gave up 6 bases and J gave up 0 bases, with 14 bases separating them. Germline V gene sequence: CDR1 SEHNR, CDR2 FQNEAQ (reference sequence). The CDR3 coding sequence is TGTGCCAGCAGTCAAAACCGGGACCCGAACACCGGGGAGCTGTTTTTT. Amino acids: CASSQNRDPNTGELFF.

V is TRBV29-1 and J is TRBJ2-7, with 7 bases identical to TRBD1. This CDR3 spans 11 amino acids. Trimming took 7 bases from V and 6 from J; bases not matched to a gene: 6. Germline values: CDR1 SQVTM, CDR2 ANQGSEA. The CDR3 sequence: CSASTGSEQYF. CDR3 in DNA: TGCAGCGCATCGACAGGGAGCGAGCAGTACTTC.

The genes are TRBV20-1 and TRBJ2-5; 8 nucleotides agree with TRBD2. The CDR3 is 13 residues long. Losses at the gene ends were 1 base for V and 2 bases for J; bases not matched to a gene: 0. The germline V gene encodes CDR1 DFQATT and CDR2 SNEGSKA (reference sequence). The DNA for the CDR3 is TGCAGTGCTAGAGCGGGGGGGCAAGAGACCCAGTACTTC. This sequence encodes CSARAGGQETQYF.

This clonotype was detected ten times or more. The chain uses TRBV9 and TRBJ2-3; 11 nucleotides line up with TRBD2. Germline CDR1 reads SGDLS; CDR2 reads YYNGEE. V gave up 2 bases and J gave up 6 bases; unmatched junction bases: 5. The CDR3 length is 15 residues. In DNA, the CDR3 is TGTGCCAGCAGCGTGACTAGCGGGGCGGCGGATACGCAGTATTTT. Amino acid sequence: CASSVTSGAADTQYF.

This rearrangement joins TRBV20-1 to TRBJ2-3, with 9 bases aligning to TRBD2. Trimming took 6 bases from V and 4 from J; bases not matched to a gene: 11. The CDR3 contains 15 residues. Germline lookup yields CDR1 DFQATT and CDR2 SNEGSKA (reference sequence). The CDR3 region has the DNA TGCAGTGCCTTAGCTGGGCGGACTAGCGCAGATACGCAGTATTTT. Translating gives CSALAGRTSADTQYF.

This clonotype has a count of ten or more. The chain combines TRBV25-1 with TRBJ1-1; D unresolved. Germline V gene lookup returns CDR1 MGHDK and CDR2 SYGVNS. Trimming stripped 8 bases from V and 3 bases from J, with 7 bases between. The CDR3 is made up of 11 amino acids. This chain's CDR3 is CASSHYTEAFF. DNA for the CDR3: TGTGCCAGCTCTCACTACACTGAAGCTTTCTTT.

The rearrangement uses TRBV7-2 and TRBJ2-7, with D perhaps TRBD1 or TRBD2 (5 bases each). V dropped 5 bases and J dropped 1 base, with 18 bases sitting between them. The CDR3 length is 16 residues. Per germline, CDR1 SGHTA and CDR2 FQGNSA. CDR3 amino acids: CASSISPGRQSYEQYF. As DNA, the CDR3 is TGTGCCAGCAGCATTAGTCCGGGACGGCAATCCTACGAGCAGTACTTC.

In this sample, this clonotype turned up a few times. The rearrangement links TRBV5-1 to TRBJ1-2; 11 positions match TRBD1. Germline CDR1 is SGHRS and CDR2 is YFSETQ. V shed 2 bases, J shed 3 bases, and the junction held 6 bases outside the gene matches. CDR3 length: 16 residues. The chain's CDR3 is CASSLRTGGIDYGYTF. The CDR3 coding sequence is TGCGCCAGCAGCTTAAGGACAGGGGGCATCGACTATGGCTACACCTTC.

This clonotype came up many times. This chain connects TRBV10-3 to TRBJ2-5; the D is unclear. This CDR3 is 13 amino acids long. The germline CDR1 and CDR2 sequences are ENHRY and SYGVKD. Between the trimmed V and J ends, which lost 6 bases and 5 bases, there was a span of 13 bases. CDR3 in DNA: TGTGCCATCAGAATGGTTGACGGGGAGACCCAGTACTTC. Protein product: CAIRMVDGETQYF.

V usage is TRBV28 and J usage is TRBJ1-2; D might be TRBD1 (5 bases). The CDR3 is 16 amino acids. Trimming removed 6 bases at V and 4 bases at J, with 21 bases between. Germline loops: CDR1 MDHEN, CDR2 SYDVKM. The DNA for the CDR3 is TGTGCCAGCAGCCGACCCGGCGGGGCTCGAGGCTATGGCTACACCTTC. Protein: CASSRPGGARGYGYTF.

This clonotype was seen many times. The chain carries TRBV19 and TRBJ2-4; D call uncertain. The CDR3 runs 14 residues. The V gene lost 7 bases and the J gene lost 3 bases, with 13 bases spanning the gap. Germline loops: CDR1 LNHDA, CDR2 SQIVND (reference sequence). The CDR3, as DNA: TGTGCCAGTACCCTCCTGGGCAGCAAAAACATTCAGTACTTC. This sequence encodes CASTLLGSKNIQYF.

Ten or more counts support this clonotype. The chain has TRBV29-1 and TRBJ2-7, with D perhaps assigned TRBD1 or TRBD2 (5 bases each). The CDR3 is 12 residues long. Germline V gene lookup returns CDR1 SQVTM and CDR2 ANQGSEA. V was shortened by 8 bases and J by 2 bases, with 13 bases between the two germline ends. CDR3 in amino acids: CSTRDGTYEQYF. In DNA, the CDR3 is TGCAGCACTAGGGACGGTACCTACGAGCAGTACTTC.

This chain uses TRBV28 with TRBJ2-7, with 9 bases fitting TRBD1. From germline, CDR1 is MDHEN and CDR2 SYDVKM. The CDR3 covers 16 residues. Trimming at V came to 3 bases and at J to 7 bases, leaving 13 bases not matched to a gene. The CDR3 loop is CASSFFGTGYLREQYF. The CDR3 bases are TGTGCCAGCAGTTTTTTCGGGACAGGGTATTTGAGGGAGCAGTACTTC.